Each of the 14 T cell receptor beta chains below was sequenced from the same sample in a study of cytomegalovirus exposure and HLA in healthy donors. Use of 60 Vbeta and 13 Jbeta primers characterized the PCR. Using immunoSEQ multiplex PCR, the repertoire was profiled, and TCRdb retains in-frame clones only, with some absent. The table includes roughly 100,000 clones, roughly 74% detected once. Sample: PBMCs. Receptor source: a middle-aged man in good health and CMV-seronegative.

The J gene is TRBJ1-3, the V gene TRBV29-1; 8 nucleotides match TRBD1. Trimming took 4 bases from V and 7 from J; bases not matched to a gene: 3. Germline V lookup: CDR1 SQVTM, CDR2 ANQGSEA. The CDR3 has 12 residues. This CDR3 is CSVADRDNTIYF. CDR3 sequence (DNA): TGCAGCGTTGCGGACAGGGACAACACCATATATTTT.

The chain combines TRBV11-1 with TRBJ2-1; 7 bases agree with TRBD1. CDR3 size: 13 residues. Looked up from germline, CDR1 is SGHAT and CDR2 is FQDESV (reference sequence). Losses at the gene ends were 3 bases for V and 9 bases for J; bases not matched to a gene: 5. The CDR3 sequence is CASSFLQGSEQFF. As DNA, the CDR3 is TGTGCCAGCAGCTTCTTACAGGGGAGTGAGCAGTTCTTC.

The chain uses TRBV10-3 and TRBJ2-7; perhaps TRBD2 as D (6 bases). V was clipped by 3 bases and J by 0 bases, with 18 bases between them. Germline CDR1 and CDR2: ENHRY and SYGVKD. The CDR3 spans 17 residues. This CDR3 reads CAISETFPGEPSYEQYF. DNA for the CDR3: TGTGCCATCAGTGAAACGTTTCCGGGGGAACCCTCCTACGAGCAGTACTTC.

The chain combines TRBV11-3 with TRBJ1-6; D is ambiguous. CDR1 and CDR2 (germline): SGHNT, YENEEA. This CDR3 is 13 amino acids long. Deletions cut 0 bases from V and 9 bases from J, with 6 bases between. CDR3: CASSLDRFSPLHF. DNA of the CDR3: TGTGCCAGCAGCTTAGATCGGTTTTCACCCCTCCACTTT.

The V and J genes are TRBV2 and TRBJ2-7; 9 nucleotides agree with TRBD1. This CDR3 is 15 amino acids long. Per germline, CDR1 SNHLY and CDR2 FYNNEI. Germline trimming cut 4 bases from V and 3 bases from J; bases unmatched to any gene: 7. In DNA form, the CDR3 reads TGTGCCAGCAGTGCGGCCGGGACAGGGAACTACGAGCAGTACTTC. Its translation is CASSAAGTGNYEQYF. Complete variable domain (other parts from reference TRBV2 and TRBJ2-7): EPEVTQTPSHQVTQMGQEVILRCVPISNHLYFYWYRQILGQKVEFLVSFYNNEISEKSEIFDDQFSVERPDGSNFTLKIRSTKLEDSAMYFCASSAAGTGNYEQYFGPGTRLTVT.

V and J are TRBV5-1 and TRBJ1-5; TRBD1 aligns across 7 bases. The CDR3 runs 19 residues. CDR1 SGHRS and CDR2 YFSETQ come from the germline V gene. With 0 bases clipped from V and 4 bases from J, the junction kept 16 bases outside the gene matches. For the CDR3, the DNA is TGCGCCAGCAGCTTGGGGTCGGGTCAAGGGGCAGGGGGAAATCAGCCCCAGCATTTT. It translates to CASSLGSGQGAGGNQPQHF.

This clone showed up just a few times. V usage is TRBV19 and J usage is TRBJ2-5; TRBD1 might be the D (5 bases). The J call is doubtful: the DNA matches TRBJ2-7 better. The CDR3 loop spans 13 amino acids. The V gene's germline CDR1 is LNHDA and CDR2 SQIVND (reference sequence). CDR3: CASSIVTGHEQYF. The DNA of the CDR3 is TGTGCCAGTAGTATAGTAACAGGCCACGAGCAGTACTTC.

V usage is TRBV6-1 and J usage is TRBJ2-5; TRBD2 is a possible D gene (5 bases). Looked up from germline, CDR1 is MNHNS and CDR2 is SASEGT. This CDR3 has 13 amino acids. Deletions cut 5 bases from V and 2 bases from J, with 9 bases between. The CDR3 loop reads CASSPSGQETQYF. CDR3 sequence (DNA): TGTGCCAGCAGTCCATCGGGGCAAGAGACCCAGTACTTC.

The sample holds a few counts of this clone. This chain links TRBV7-9 with TRBJ2-7; perhaps TRBD1 as D (6 bases). Germline loops: CDR1 SEHNR, CDR2 FQNEAQ (reference sequence). The CDR3 extends over 16 amino acids. The ends were cut back, 1 base at V and 2 bases at J, with 15 bases in the middle. The CDR3 spells CASSLGVGTRAYEQYF. CDR3 DNA: TGTGCCAGCAGCTTAGGTGTAGGGACACGGGCCTACGAGCAGTACTTC.

This clone was counted a few times. The CDR3: CASSGGQGVNTGELFF. The CDR3 DNA reads TGTGCCAGCAGTGGGGGACAGGGAGTGAACACCGGGGAGCTGTTTTTT. The chain couples TRBV25-1 to TRBJ2-2; 9 positions match TRBD1. With 4 bases clipped from V and 1 base from J, the junction kept 4 bases outside the gene matches. Germline V lookup: CDR1 MGHDK, CDR2 SYGVNS. CDR3 length equals 16 residues.

The rearrangement uses TRBV4-1 and TRBJ2-5, with D possibly being TRBD1 (7 bases). Germline loops: CDR1 MGHRA, CDR2 YSYEKL. This CDR3 has 18 amino acids. V lost 1 base, J lost 5 bases, and 23 bases lay in between. CDR3 DNA: TGCGCCAGCAGCCAAGGAGTAGGAGGGGGCCTAGGGCTGGAGACCCAGTACTTC. Translated: CASSQGVGGGLGLETQYF.

The chain carries TRBV7-2 and TRBJ1-2; 9 nucleotides align to TRBD1. The CDR3 totals 14 residues. The V gene's germline CDR1 is SGHTA and CDR2 FQGNSA. The ends lost 5 bases at V and 5 bases at J; junction bases unmatched: 6. The CDR3: CASSRETGGYGYTF. The DNA of the CDR3 is TGTGCCAGCAGCCGAGAGACAGGGGGGTATGGCTACACCTTC. The full variable domain, its missing parts supplied by reference TRBV7-2 and TRBJ1-2, is GAGVSQSPSNKVTEKGKDVELRCDPISGHTALYWYRQSLGQGLEFLIYFQGNSAPDKSGLPSDRFSAERTGGSVSTLTIQRTQQEDSAVYLCASSRETGGYGYTFGSGTRLTVV.

The chain combines TRBV11-2 with TRBJ2-1, with unresolved D. The CDR3 is 13 residues long. Trimming cost V 0 bases and J 11 bases, with 11 bases left between them. Looked up from germline, CDR1 is SGHAT and CDR2 is FQNNGV. Here the CDR3 reads CASSLEKHLQQFF. The CDR3 DNA reads as TGTGCCAGCAGCTTAGAGAAGCACCTGCAGCAGTTCTTC.

The table lists this clone with a few counts. CDR3 coding DNA: TGTGCCAGCAGTTGGCAGGGGGCAACTAATGAAAAACTGTTTTTT. This sequence encodes CASSWQGATNEKLFF. The rearrangement joins TRBV6-6 to TRBJ1-4, with 7 bases matching TRBD1. The CDR3 runs to 15 residues. Germline CDR1 reads MNHNY; CDR2 reads SVGAGI (reference sequence). Losses at the gene ends were 4 bases for V and 0 bases for J; bases not matched to a gene: 2.